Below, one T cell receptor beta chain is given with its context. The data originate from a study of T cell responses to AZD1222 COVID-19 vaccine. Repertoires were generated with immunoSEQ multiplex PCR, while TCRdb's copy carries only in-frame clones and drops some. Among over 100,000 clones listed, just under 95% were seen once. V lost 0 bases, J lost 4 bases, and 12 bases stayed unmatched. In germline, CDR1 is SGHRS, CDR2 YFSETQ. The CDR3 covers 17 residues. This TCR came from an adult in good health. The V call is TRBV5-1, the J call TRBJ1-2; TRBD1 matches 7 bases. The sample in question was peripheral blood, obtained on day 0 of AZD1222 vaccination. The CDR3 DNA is TGCGCCAGCAGCTTGGGAGAAGGAGCAGGGACAGCCTATGGCTACACCTTC. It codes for CASSLGEGAGTAYGYTF.